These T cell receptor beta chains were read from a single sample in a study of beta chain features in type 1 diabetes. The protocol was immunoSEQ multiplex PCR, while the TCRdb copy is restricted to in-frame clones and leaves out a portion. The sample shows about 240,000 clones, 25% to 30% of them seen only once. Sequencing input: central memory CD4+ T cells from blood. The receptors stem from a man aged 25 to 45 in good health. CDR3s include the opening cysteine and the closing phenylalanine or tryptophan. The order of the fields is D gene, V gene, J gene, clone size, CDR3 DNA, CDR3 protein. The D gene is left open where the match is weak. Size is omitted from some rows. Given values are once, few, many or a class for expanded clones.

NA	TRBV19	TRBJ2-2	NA	TGTGCCAGTACCAATCAACCGAACACCGGGGAGCTGTTTTTT	CASTNQPNTGELFF
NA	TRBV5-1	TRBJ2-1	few	TGCGCCAGCAGCTTGTCAGGGATGAATGAGCAGTTCTTC	CASSLSGMNEQFF
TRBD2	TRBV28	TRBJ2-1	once	TGTGCCAGCAGAGTAGCGGGTAGGGCGTGGAATGAGCAGTTCTTC	CASRVAGRAWNEQFF
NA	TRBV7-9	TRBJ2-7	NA	TGTGCCAGCAGCTTAGATTGGAAAACCTACGAGCAGTACTTC	CASSLDWKTYEQYF
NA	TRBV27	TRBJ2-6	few	TGTGCCAGCAGTTTACAGTTAGGGTTGGTGAATGGGGCCAACGTCCTGACTTTC	CASSLQLGLVNGANVLTF
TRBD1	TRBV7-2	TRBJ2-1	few	TGTGCCAGCAGCTTAGCCGGGACAGGGAACTACAATGAGCAGTTCTTC	CASSLAGTGNYNEQFF
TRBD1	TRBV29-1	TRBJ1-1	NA	TGCAGCGTTGAAGCCCCAGGGGGCCCGCGGAACACTGAAGCTTTCTTT	CSVEAPGGPRNTEAFF
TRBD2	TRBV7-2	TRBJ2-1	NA	TGTGCCAGCAGCTTAAGAAGACTAGCGGGAGATGAGCAGTTCTTC	CASSLRRLAGDEQFF
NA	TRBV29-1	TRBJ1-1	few	TGCAGCGTATCCATCCGGGGGCAGAACACTGAAGCTTTCTTT	CSVSIRGQNTEAFF
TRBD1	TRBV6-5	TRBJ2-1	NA	TGTGCCAGCAGCGACAGGGGGCAAGGGAATGAGCAGTTCTTC	CASSDRGQGNEQFF
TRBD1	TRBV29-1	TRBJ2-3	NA	TGCAGCATGGGACAGGCCACAGATACGCAGTATTTT	CSMGQATDTQYF
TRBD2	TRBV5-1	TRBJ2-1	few	TGCGCCAGCAGCTTGGGGGCTAGCGGAGGGGATGAGCAGTTCTTC	CASSLGASGGDEQFF
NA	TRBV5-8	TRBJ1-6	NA	TGTGCCAGCAGCTCGCGACAGAGGGACCATTCACCCCTCCACTTT	CASSSRQRDHSPLHF
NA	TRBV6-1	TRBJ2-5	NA	TGTGCCAGCCGACAAGAGACCCAGTACTTC	CASRQETQYF
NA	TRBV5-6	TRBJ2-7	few	TGTGCCAGCAGCTCGGGACTGGTCTACGAGCAGTACTTC	CASSSGLVYEQYF
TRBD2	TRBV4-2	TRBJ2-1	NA	TGTGCCAGCAGCCAAGAATGGCTAGCGGGGGGCTCCTACAATGAGCAGTTCTTC	CASSQEWLAGGSYNEQFF
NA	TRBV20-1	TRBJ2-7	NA	TGCAGTGCTAGACAGGGAAACGAGCAGTACTTC	CSARQGNEQYF
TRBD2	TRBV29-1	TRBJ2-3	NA	TGCAGCGGACAACTAGCGGGAAGCACAGATACGCAGTATTTT	CSGQLAGSTDTQYF
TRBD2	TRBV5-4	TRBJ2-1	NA	TGTGCCAGCAGCTTGGGGCCTGATAGTAGCGGGAATGAGCAGTTCTTC	CASSLGPDSSGNEQFF
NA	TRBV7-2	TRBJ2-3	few	TGTGCCAGCAGCCCCAACCCTGAGAGTACGCAGTATTTT	CASSPNPESTQYF
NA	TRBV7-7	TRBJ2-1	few	TGTGCCAGCAGCTTAGCGCAGTGGGATGAGCAGTTCTTC	CASSLAQWDEQFF
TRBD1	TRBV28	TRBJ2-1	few	TGTGCCAGCAGCTCCGGGACAGGGAATCCTTACAGGCAGTTCTTC	CASSSGTGNPYRQFF
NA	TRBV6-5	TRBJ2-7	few	TGTGCCAGCAGGTCTGGGGTCGACTACGAGCAGTACTTC	CASRSGVDYEQYF
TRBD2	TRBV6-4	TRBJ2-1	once	TGTGCCAGCAGTGCCGCGGGGGATTATTACAATGAGCAGTTCTTC	CASSAAGDYYNEQFF
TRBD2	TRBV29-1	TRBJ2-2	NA	TGCAGCGGTGGTGGAGGGAGGGCCGACACCGGGGAGCTGTTTTTT	CSGGGGRADTGELFF
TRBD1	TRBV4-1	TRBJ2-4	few	TGCGCCAGCAGCCAAGATCGGTATACCGTACAGGGGACATTTAGCCGCATTCAGTACTTC	CASSQDRYTVQGTFSRIQYF